This T cell receptor beta chain is from a study of blood T cell repertoires in COVID-19. Study-level background: The origin of the acute and convalescent COVID-19 samples was the United States, Italy and Spain. T cells, B-cell-depleted T cells, or PBMCs supplied cDNA or gDNA.

Method: immunoSEQ multiplex PCR; TCRdb's copy keeps in-frame clones and lacks some. The table records 160,000 or so clones, less than 90% of them present only once. The CDR3 loop spans 15 amino acids. The sequence was collected from a woman between 65 and 79 years old with acute or convalescent COVID-19. Material for sequencing was peripheral blood. The chain is built from TRBV21-1 and TRBJ2-1; the DNA was not used to check the table's D call, TRBD1. TRBV21-1 is described as a pseudogene. Here the CDR3 reads CASSKGQGSTREQFF. The CDR3 nucleotides read TGTGCCAGCAGCAAAGGACAGGGGAGTACCCGGGAGCAGTTCTTC.